This T cell receptor beta chain appears in the sequencing data of a study of Graves' ophthalmopathy and Graves' hyperthyroidism. General observations from the study: Thyroid clonotypes that were expanded above 0.001 frequency mostly also appeared in blood.

The sequenced template was RNA, covering the TCR beta CDR3 region. In the first round, RT-PCR was carried out with HTBI primers, and a multiplex PCR formed the second round. TCRdb reprocessed the multiplex PCR reads via MiXCR and lists one record per CDR3 protein. The profile shows hundreds of thousands of distinct CDR3 sequences, about a fifth of them singletons. For this clonotype: The antigen remains unidentified.

The diagnosis combined clinical symptoms, thyroxine, TRAb, thyroid ultrasound and orbital computed tomography scans. The germline V and J ends were trimmed by 6 bases and 0 bases, with 11 bases remaining between them. This CDR3 region has 14 residues. The rearrangement links TRBV12-3 or TRBV12-4 to TRBJ2-5; perhaps TRBD2 as D (5 bases). The clonotype was recovered from a woman under 30 with stable Graves' hyperthyroidism. Some clones in this sample may be carry-over from other donors' samples. Input material: peripheral blood. Here the CDR3 reads CASSPGVYQETQYF. The CDR3 DNA follows: TGTGCCAGCAGCCCCGGGGTCTACCAAGAGACCCAGTACTTC.